This T cell receptor beta chain was captured in a study of blood T cell repertoires in COVID-19 (TCRdb year 2020). In the study overall: The collaborator samples originated in the United States, Italy and Spain and spanned the acute and convalescent phases of COVID-19. The repertoires were made available in a free public database intended to serve as a resource for research on the immune response to SARS-CoV-2. The prospective study material was composed of cDNA or gDNA derived from T cells, B-cell-depleted T cells, or PBMCs. Where available, HLA class I and class II types were obtained from metadata supplied by the sample provider rather than from assay-based typing. Sample metadata almost always included a de-identified subject ID, COVID-19 status, age in years and sex. The samples were drawn from the first 160 participants of the ongoing ImmuneRACE study and from about 1,200 subjects provided by 6 global collaborators. Subjects who had been exposed to COVID-19, were actively infected with it, or had recovered from it provided the deeply sampled blood TCRbeta repertoires that made up the dataset. Results and caveats for the whole study, not just this receptor: How much clinical and demographic metadata was included differed by source and by participant, and the metadata was provided uncurated.

At the junction V is shortened by 0 bases and J by 7 bases; bases outside the gene matches: 8. The CDR3 has 16 amino acids, counting the end cysteine and phenylalanine. Just the 48-base CDR3 DNA is kept, in frame starting at base 1. CDR1 and CDR2, looked up from the germline V gene (reference sequence), are MNHEY and SMNVEV. In Seattle, one collaborating source enrolled patients while the infection was active and tracked those patients longitudinally over the course of disease. The collaborating institutions used their own protocols to collect whole blood in K2EDTA tubes. For TCRbeta analysis, collaborators shipped samples as frozen whole blood, isolated PBMCs, or DNA extracted from either of those sample types. Notes on this clone: It lacks a known antigen. Per-base quality was not reported, and no clone a single base away is much larger than it.

TCRbeta CDR3 regions were amplified from genomic DNA using the immunoSEQ Assay, a bias-controlled multiplex PCR. As for how the authors treated the data: The number of nucleated cells in each sample was estimated from the amplification of reference gene primers within the assay. To quantify the absolute abundance of each unique TCRbeta CDR3 rearrangement, sequence reads were collapsed and filtered. For each sample, productive Simpson clonality was calculated by taking the square root of Simpson's diversity index across productive rearrangements. TCRdb took this table from immuneACCESS and kept in-frame rearrangements with V and J called. Such tables lack part of the clones; where checked against another copy, unresolved V genes explain under half of the gap, and the rest is unexplained. The DNA gave D and trimming, while V, J and clone size come from that table. This sample lists about 300,000 clones; 75% to 90% were detected once. Jointly, the top ten make up 6.3% of the sample.

This TCR was recovered from a woman in her forties or fifties with COVID-19, enrolled during active disease. The sequence is built from TRBV27 and TRBJ2-7, with 11 bases matching TRBD2. Source material: peripheral blood. The CDR3 reads CASSLSLAGGFFEQYF. The DNA reads as follows: TGTGCCAGCAGTTTATCGCTAGCGGGAGGATTTTTTGAGCAGTACTTC.